What follows is one T cell receptor (beta chain) and its context. In the study's own analysis: By means of reference gene primer amplification, nucleated cell counts were estimated. The table came from immunoSEQ multiplex PCR; TCRdb's copy has only in-frame clones and leaves some out. V, J and clone size are those of that table, while D and trimming were read from the DNA. The sample records 200,000 or so clones, approximately 81% being singletons. The data are from a study of blood T cell repertoires in COVID-19. The wider study: COVID-19 samples from acute and convalescent phases originated in the United States, Italy and Spain. Sample material is recorded as cDNA or gDNA derived from T cells, B-cell-depleted T cells, or PBMCs.

The CDR3 is 17 residues long. Germline CDR1 KGHSH, CDR2 LQKENI. Losses at the gene ends were 4 bases for V and 0 bases for J; bases not matched to a gene: 7. Sample: peripheral blood. The receptor was isolated from a man aged 45-60 years who had recovered from COVID-19. The chain recombines TRBV18 with TRBJ2-1, with 9 positions matching TRBD2. Here the CDR3 DNA reads TGTGCCAGCTCACGACTAGCGGAATCGAGCTCCTACAATGAGCAGTTCTTC. It encodes CASSRLAESSSYNEQFF. The entire variable domain, with the rest obtained from reference TRBV18 and TRBJ2-1, is as follows: NAGVMQNPRHLVRRRGQEARLRCSPMKGHSHVYWYRQLPEEGLKFMVYLQKENIIDESGMPKERFSAEFPKEGPSILRIQQVVRGDSAAYFCASSRLAESSSYNEQFFGPGTRLTVL.